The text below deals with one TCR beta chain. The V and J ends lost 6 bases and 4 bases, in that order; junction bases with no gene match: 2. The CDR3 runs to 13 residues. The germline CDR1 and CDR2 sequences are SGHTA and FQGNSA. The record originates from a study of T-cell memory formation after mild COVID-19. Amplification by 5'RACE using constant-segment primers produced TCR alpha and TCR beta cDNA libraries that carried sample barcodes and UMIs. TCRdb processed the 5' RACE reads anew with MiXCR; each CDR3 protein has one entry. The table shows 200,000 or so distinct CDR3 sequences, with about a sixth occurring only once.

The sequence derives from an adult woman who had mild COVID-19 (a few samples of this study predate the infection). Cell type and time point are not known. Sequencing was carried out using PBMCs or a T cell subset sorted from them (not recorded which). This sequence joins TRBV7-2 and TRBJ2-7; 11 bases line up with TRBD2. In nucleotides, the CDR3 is TGTGCCAGCAGTAGCGGGAGGGCATACGAGCAGTACTTC. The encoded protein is CASSSGRAYEQYF.